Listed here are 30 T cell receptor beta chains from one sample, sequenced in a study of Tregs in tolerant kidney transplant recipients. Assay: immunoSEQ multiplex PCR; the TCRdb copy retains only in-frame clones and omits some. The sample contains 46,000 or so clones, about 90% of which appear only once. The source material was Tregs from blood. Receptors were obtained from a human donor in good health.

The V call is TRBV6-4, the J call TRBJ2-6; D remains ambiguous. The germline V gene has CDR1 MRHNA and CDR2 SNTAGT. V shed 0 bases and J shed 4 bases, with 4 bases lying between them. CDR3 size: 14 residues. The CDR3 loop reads CASSDSGGANVLTF. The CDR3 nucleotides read TGTGCCAGCAGTGACTCAGGGGGGGCCAACGTCCTGACTTTC.

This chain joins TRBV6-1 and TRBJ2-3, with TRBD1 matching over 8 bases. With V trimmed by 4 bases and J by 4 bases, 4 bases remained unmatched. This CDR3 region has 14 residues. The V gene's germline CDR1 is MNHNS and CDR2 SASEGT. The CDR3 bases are TGTGCCAGCAGTGTGGACAGGGTTTCAGATACGCAGTATTTT. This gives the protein CASSVDRVSDTQYF.

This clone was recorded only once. This CDR3 reads CASSDRLPKEDTQYF. DNA for the CDR3: TGTGCCAGCAGTGACAGGCTCCCCAAGGAGGATACGCAGTATTTT. J is TRBJ2-3 and V is TRBV2; no reliable D call. Per the germline V gene, CDR1 is SNHLY and CDR2 is FYNNEI. V was trimmed by 3 bases and J by 6 bases, leaving 16 bases between them. The CDR3 covers 15 residues. The full variable domain, completed using reference TRBV2 and TRBJ2-3, is EPEVTQTPSHQVTQMGQEVILRCVPISNHLYFYWYRQILGQKVEFLVSFYNNEISEKSEIFDDQFSVERPDGSNFTLKIRSTKLEDSAMYFCASSDRLPKEDTQYFGPGTRLTVL.

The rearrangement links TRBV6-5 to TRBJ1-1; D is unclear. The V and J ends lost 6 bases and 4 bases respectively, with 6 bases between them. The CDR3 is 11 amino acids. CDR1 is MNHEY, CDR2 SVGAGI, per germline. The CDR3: CASRRFTEAFF. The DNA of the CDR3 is TGTGCCAGCAGAAGATTCACTGAAGCTTTCTTT.

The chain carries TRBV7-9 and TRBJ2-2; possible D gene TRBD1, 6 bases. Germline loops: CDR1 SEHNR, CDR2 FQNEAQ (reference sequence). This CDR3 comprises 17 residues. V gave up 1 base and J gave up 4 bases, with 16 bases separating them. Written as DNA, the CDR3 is TGTGCCAGCAGCTTAGGGAGACAGCCCAGGGGCACCGGGGAGCTGTTTTTT. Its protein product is CASSLGRQPRGTGELFF.

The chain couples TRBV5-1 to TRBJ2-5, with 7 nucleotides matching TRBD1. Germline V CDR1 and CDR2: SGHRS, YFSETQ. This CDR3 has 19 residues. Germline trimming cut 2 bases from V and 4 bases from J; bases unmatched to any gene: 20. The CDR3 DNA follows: TGCGCCAGCAGCTTCTCCGGGGTTTGGACGACAGGGAACGGAGAGACCCAGTACTTC. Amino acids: CASSFSGVWTTGNGETQYF.

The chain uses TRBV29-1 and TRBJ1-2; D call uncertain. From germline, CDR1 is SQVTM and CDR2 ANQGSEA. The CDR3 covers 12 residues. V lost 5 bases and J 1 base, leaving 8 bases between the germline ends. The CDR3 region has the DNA TGCAGCGTTAATGGGGTTAACTATGGCTACACCTTC. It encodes CSVNGVNYGYTF.

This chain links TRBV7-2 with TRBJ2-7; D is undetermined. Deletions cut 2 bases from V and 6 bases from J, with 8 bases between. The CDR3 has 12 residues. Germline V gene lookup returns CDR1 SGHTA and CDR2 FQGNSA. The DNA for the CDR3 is TGTGCCAGCAGCTTATACCCGACCGAGCAGTACTTC. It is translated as CASSLYPTEQYF. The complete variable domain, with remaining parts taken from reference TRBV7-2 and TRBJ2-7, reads GAGVSQSPSNKVTEKGKDVELRCDPISGHTALYWYRQSLGQGLEFLIYFQGNSAPDKSGLPSDRFSAERTGGSVSTLTIQRTQQEDSAVYLCASSLYPTEQYFGPGTRLTVT.

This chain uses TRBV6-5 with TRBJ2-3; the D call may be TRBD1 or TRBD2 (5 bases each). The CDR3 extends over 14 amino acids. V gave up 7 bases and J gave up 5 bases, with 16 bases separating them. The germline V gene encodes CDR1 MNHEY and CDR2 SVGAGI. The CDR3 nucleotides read TGTGCCAGCACCAGGACTGGGGCCGGAGATACGCAGTATTTT. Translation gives CASTRTGAGDTQYF.

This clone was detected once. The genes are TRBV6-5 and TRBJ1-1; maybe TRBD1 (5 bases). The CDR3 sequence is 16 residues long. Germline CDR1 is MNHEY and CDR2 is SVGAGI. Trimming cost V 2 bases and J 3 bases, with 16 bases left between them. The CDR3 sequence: CASSYLGRGGYTEAFF. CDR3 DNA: TGTGCCAGCAGTTACCTGGGACGGGGAGGATACACTGAAGCTTTCTTT.

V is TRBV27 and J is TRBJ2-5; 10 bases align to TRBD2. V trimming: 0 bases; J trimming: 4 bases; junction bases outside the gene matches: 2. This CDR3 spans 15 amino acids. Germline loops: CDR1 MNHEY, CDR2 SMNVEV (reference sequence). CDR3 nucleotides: TGTGCCAGCAGTTTATCCCTAGCGGGGGTAGAGACCCAGTACTTC. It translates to CASSLSLAGVETQYF.

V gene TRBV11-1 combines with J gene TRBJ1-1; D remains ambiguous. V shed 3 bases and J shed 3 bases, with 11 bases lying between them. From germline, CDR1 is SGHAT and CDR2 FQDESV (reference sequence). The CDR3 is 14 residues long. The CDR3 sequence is CASSFIPRDTEAFF. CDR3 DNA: TGTGCCAGCAGCTTTATTCCACGGGACACTGAAGCTTTCTTT.

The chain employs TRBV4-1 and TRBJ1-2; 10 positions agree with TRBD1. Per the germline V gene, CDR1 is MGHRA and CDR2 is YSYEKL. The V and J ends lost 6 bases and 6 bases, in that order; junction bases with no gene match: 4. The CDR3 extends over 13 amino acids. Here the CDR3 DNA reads TGCGCCAGCAGACGGACAGGGGGGGATGGCTACACCTTC. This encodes CASRRTGGDGYTF.

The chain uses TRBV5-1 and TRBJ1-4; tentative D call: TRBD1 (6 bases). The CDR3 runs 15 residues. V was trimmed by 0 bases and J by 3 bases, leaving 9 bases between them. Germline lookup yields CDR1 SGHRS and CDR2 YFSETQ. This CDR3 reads CASSLVGGPNEKLFF. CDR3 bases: TGCGCCAGCAGCTTGGTGGGGGGCCCTAATGAAAAACTGTTTTTT.

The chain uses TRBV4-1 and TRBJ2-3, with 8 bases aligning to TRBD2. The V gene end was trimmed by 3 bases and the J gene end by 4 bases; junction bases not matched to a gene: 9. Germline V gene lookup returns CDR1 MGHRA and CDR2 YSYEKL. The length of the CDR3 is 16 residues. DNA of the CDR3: TGCGCCAGCAGCCACAGACTTAGCGGGACCTCAGATACGCAGTATTTT. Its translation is CASSHRLSGTSDTQYF.

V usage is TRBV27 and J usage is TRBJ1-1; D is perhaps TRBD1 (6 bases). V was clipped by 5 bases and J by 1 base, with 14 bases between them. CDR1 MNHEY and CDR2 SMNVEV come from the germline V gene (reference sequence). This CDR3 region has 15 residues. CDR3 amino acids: CASSTNRAGNTEAFF. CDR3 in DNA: TGTGCCAGCAGTACAAACAGGGCGGGGAACACTGAAGCTTTCTTT.

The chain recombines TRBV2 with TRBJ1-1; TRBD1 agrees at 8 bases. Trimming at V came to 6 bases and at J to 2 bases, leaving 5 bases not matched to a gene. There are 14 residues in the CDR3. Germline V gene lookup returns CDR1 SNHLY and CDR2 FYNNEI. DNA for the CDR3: TGTGCCAGCAGGAGGACAGGGTTCAACACTGAAGCTTTCTTT. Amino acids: CASRRTGFNTEAFF.

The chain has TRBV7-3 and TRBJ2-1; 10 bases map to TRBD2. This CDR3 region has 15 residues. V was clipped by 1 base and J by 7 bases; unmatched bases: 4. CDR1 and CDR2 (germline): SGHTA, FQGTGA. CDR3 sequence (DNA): TGTGCCAGCAGCTTAATGAGCGGGGGGGCGAATGAGCAGTTCTTC. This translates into CASSLMSGGANEQFF.

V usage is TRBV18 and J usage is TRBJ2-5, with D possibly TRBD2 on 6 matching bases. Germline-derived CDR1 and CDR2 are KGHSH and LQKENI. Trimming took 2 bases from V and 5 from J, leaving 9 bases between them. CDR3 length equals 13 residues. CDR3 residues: CASSPVAGETQYF. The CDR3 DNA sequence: TGTGCCAGCTCACCAGTTGCGGGGGAGACCCAGTACTTC.

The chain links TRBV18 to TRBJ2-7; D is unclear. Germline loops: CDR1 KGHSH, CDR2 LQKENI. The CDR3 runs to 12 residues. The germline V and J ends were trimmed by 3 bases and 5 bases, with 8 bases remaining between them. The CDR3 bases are TGTGCCAGCTCACCGGGCATACACGAGCAGTACTTC. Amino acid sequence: CASSPGIHEQYF.

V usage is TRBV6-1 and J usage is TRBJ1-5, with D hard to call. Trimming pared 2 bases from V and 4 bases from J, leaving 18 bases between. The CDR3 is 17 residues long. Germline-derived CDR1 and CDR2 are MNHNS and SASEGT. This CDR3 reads CASSERTAAGFNQPQHF. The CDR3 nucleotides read TGTGCCAGCAGTGAAAGGACGGCGGCGGGTTTTAATCAGCCCCAGCATTTT.

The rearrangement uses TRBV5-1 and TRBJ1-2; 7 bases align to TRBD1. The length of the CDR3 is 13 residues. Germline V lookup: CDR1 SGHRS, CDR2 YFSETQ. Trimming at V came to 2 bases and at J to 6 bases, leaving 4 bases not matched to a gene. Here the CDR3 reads CASSLTQGHGYTF. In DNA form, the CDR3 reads TGCGCCAGCAGCTTAACACAGGGGCATGGCTACACCTTC. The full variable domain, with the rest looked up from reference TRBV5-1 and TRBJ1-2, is KAGVTQTPRYLIKTRGQQVTLSCSPISGHRSVSWYQQTPGQGLQFLFEYFSETQRNKGNFPGRFSGRQFSNSRSEMNVSTLELGDSALYLCASSLTQGHGYTFGSGTRLTVV.

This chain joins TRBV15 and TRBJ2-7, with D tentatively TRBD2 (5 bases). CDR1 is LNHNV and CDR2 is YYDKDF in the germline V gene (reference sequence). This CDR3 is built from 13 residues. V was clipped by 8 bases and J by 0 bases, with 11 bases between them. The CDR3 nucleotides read TGTGCCACCGGAGGCATCAGCTCCTACGAGCAGTACTTC. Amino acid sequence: CATGGISSYEQYF.

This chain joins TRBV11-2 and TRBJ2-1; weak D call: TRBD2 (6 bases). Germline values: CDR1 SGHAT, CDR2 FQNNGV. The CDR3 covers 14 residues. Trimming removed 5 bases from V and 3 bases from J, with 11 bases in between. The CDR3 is CASSESGHYNEQFF. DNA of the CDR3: TGTGCCAGCAGCGAAAGCGGGCACTACAATGAGCAGTTCTTC.

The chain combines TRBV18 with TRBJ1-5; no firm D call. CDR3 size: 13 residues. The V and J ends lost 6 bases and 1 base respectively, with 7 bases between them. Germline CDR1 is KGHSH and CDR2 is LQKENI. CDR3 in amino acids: CASSEESNQPQHF. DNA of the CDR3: TGTGCCAGCTCTGAGGAAAGCAATCAGCCCCAGCATTTT.

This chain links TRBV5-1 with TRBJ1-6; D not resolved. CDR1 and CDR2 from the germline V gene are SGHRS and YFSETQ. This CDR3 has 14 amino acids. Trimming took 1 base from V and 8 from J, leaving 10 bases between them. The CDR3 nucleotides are TGCGCCAGCAGCTTGCGGGTTGCGGATTCACCCCTCCACTTT. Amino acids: CASSLRVADSPLHF. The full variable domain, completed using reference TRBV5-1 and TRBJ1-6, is KAGVTQTPRYLIKTRGQQVTLSCSPISGHRSVSWYQQTPGQGLQFLFEYFSETQRNKGNFPGRFSGRQFSNSRSEMNVSTLELGDSALYLCASSLRVADSPLHFGNGTRLTVT.

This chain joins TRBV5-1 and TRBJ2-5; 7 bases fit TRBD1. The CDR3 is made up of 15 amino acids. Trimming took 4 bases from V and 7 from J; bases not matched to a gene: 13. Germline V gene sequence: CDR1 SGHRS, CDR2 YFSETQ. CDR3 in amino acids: CASSTGQATLGTQYF. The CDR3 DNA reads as TGCGCCAGCAGCACCGGACAGGCGACCCTAGGGACCCAGTACTTC.

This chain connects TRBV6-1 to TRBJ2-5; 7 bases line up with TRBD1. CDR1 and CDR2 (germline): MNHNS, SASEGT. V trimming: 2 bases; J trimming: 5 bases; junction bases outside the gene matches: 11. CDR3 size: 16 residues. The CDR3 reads CASSEIAVRGRETQYF. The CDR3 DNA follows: TGTGCCAGCAGTGAAATTGCGGTTAGGGGGCGGGAGACCCAGTACTTC.

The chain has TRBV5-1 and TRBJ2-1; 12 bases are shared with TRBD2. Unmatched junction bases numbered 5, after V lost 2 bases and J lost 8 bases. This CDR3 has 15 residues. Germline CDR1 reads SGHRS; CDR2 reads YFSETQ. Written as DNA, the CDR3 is TGCGCCAGCAGCTTATCTAGCGGGAGGGGCGATGAGCAGTTCTTC. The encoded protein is CASSLSSGRGDEQFF. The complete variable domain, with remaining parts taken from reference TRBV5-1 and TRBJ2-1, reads KAGVTQTPRYLIKTRGQQVTLSCSPISGHRSVSWYQQTPGQGLQFLFEYFSETQRNKGNFPGRFSGRQFSNSRSEMNVSTLELGDSALYLCASSLSSGRGDEQFFGPGTRLTVL.

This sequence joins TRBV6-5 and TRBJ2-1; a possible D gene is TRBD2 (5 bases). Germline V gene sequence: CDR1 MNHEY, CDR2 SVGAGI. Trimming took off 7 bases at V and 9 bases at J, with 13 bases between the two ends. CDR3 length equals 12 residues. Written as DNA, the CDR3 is TGTGCCAGCAAAATACTAGGGAGTGAGCAGTTCTTC. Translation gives CASKILGSEQFF.